This TCR beta chain was retrieved from a study of cytomegalovirus exposure and HLA in healthy donors. The study ran its PCR with 60 Vbeta and 13 Jbeta primers. Assay used: immunoSEQ multiplex PCR; TCRdb lists only in-frame clones, some missing. The table lists roughly 180,000 clones, around a tenth of them singletons. There are a few counts of this clone. The antigen remains unidentified. CDR3 length equals 15 residues. Germline assignment: CDR1 MNHNS and CDR2 SASEGT. The V end was cut by 3 bases, the J end by 3 bases, with 12 bases between. Samples came from healthy bone marrow donors. Study-wide points: A missense DCLRE1C variant was associated with V- and J-gene trimming of TCR beta chains in a later analysis, and an independent cohort replicated the association. Presence/absence analyses took donor sequencing depth as roughly uniform. In an earlier analysis, most TCR beta V segments were productive about 87% or about 30% of the time.

The chain recombines TRBV6-1 with TRBJ1-5; D possibly corresponds to TRBD1 (6 bases). Sequencing was performed on PBMCs. The sequence was obtained from a woman in her 30s in good health and CMV-seropositive. CDR3 loop: CASSEGEGVNQPQHF. The CDR3 DNA reads TGTGCCAGCAGTGAGGGGGAGGGGGTCAATCAGCCCCAGCATTTT.